This is a list of T cell receptor beta chains from one sample in a study of T cells in Graves' hyperthyroidism and ophthalmopathy. One entry per CDR3 protein, called by TCRdb with MiXCR from the multiplex PCR reads. The sample has a few hundred thousand distinct CDR3 sequences, roughly an eighth seen once. Sample: blood. The receptors stem from a woman in her late teens or twenties with Graves' hyperthyroidism. Both conserved end residues are trimmed from each CDR3. Each record gives: CDR3 protein, CDR3 length, J gene, clone size, V gene. Only some rows state a clone size, as once, few, many or a class for expanded clones.

CDR3 protein: ASRDRENYGYT; CDR3 length: 11; J gene: TRBJ1-2; clone size: -; V gene: TRBV19
CDR3 protein: AWTPGGVYEKLF; CDR3 length: 12; J gene: TRBJ1-4; clone size: many; V gene: TRBV30
CDR3 protein: AITPGQLRSEAF; CDR3 length: 12; J gene: TRBJ1-1; clone size: few; V gene: TRBV10-3
CDR3 protein: ASSLARTSGSYEQY; CDR3 length: 14; J gene: TRBJ2-7; clone size: many; V gene: TRBV7-9
CDR3 protein: SAPGTSGRYEQY; CDR3 length: 12; J gene: TRBJ2-7; clone size: many; V gene: TRBV20-1
CDR3 protein: ASSEAGVLLH; CDR3 length: 10; J gene: TRBJ1-6; clone size: many; V gene: TRBV2
CDR3 protein: AWSTTGFQETQY; CDR3 length: 12; J gene: TRBJ2-5; clone size: many; V gene: TRBV30
CDR3 protein: ASSGGGGEF; CDR3 length: 9; J gene: TRBJ2-1; clone size: many; V gene: TRBV6-1
CDR3 protein: AWSVAGGTEAF; CDR3 length: 11; J gene: TRBJ1-1; clone size: -; V gene: TRBV30
CDR3 protein: ASSSRGGDQPQH; CDR3 length: 12; J gene: TRBJ1-5; clone size: many; V gene: TRBV6-1
CDR3 protein: ATSRDWDNQPQH; CDR3 length: 12; J gene: TRBJ1-5; clone size: many; V gene: TRBV15
CDR3 protein: ASSQEQGFGNTIY; CDR3 length: 13; J gene: TRBJ1-3; clone size: many; V gene: TRBV5-1
CDR3 protein: ASSYGQAIQQF; CDR3 length: 11; J gene: TRBJ2-1; clone size: many; V gene: TRBV6-2/TRBV6-3
CDR3 protein: ASSLATGHEQF; CDR3 length: 11; J gene: TRBJ2-1; clone size: many; V gene: TRBV5-1
CDR3 protein: ASRRTSGLASGAGELF; CDR3 length: 16; J gene: TRBJ2-2; clone size: few; V gene: TRBV5-1
CDR3 protein: ASSQGHRNYGYT; CDR3 length: 12; J gene: TRBJ1-2; clone size: few; V gene: TRBV3-1
CDR3 protein: ASSVAAGGTYEQY; CDR3 length: 13; J gene: TRBJ2-7; clone size: -; V gene: TRBV10-2
CDR3 protein: ASRAGGRGGYT; CDR3 length: 11; J gene: TRBJ1-2; clone size: -; V gene: TRBV3-1
CDR3 protein: ASLRAANTGELF; CDR3 length: 12; J gene: TRBJ2-2; clone size: -; V gene: TRBV6-2/TRBV6-3
CDR3 protein: ASSIVDNEQF; CDR3 length: 10; J gene: TRBJ2-1; clone size: few; V gene: TRBV19
CDR3 protein: ASRGSDRLLSEQY; CDR3 length: 13; J gene: TRBJ2-7; clone size: many; V gene: TRBV28
CDR3 protein: ASRDRDNQPQH; CDR3 length: 11; J gene: TRBJ1-5; clone size: -; V gene: TRBV19
CDR3 protein: ASSLAGGDEQY; CDR3 length: 11; J gene: TRBJ2-7; clone size: few; V gene: TRBV7-7
CDR3 protein: ASSFSSGELF; CDR3 length: 10; J gene: TRBJ2-2; clone size: -; V gene: TRBV28
CDR3 protein: AWSVDSGSYEQY; CDR3 length: 12; J gene: TRBJ2-7; clone size: many; V gene: TRBV30
CDR3 protein: ASSFGGQGKQF; CDR3 length: 11; J gene: TRBJ2-1; clone size: -; V gene: TRBV27
CDR3 protein: ASSFLGTGVSYEQY; CDR3 length: 14; J gene: TRBJ2-7; clone size: -; V gene: TRBV7-2
CDR3 protein: ASSPTTPSAYEQY; CDR3 length: 13; J gene: TRBJ2-7; clone size: many; V gene: TRBV11-2
CDR3 protein: ASSDLGAGVYNEQF; CDR3 length: 14; J gene: TRBJ2-1; clone size: many; V gene: TRBV3-1
CDR3 protein: ASSLAGSPYEQY; CDR3 length: 12; J gene: TRBJ2-7; clone size: many; V gene: TRBV7-2
CDR3 protein: ATSSDGGKDTQY; CDR3 length: 12; J gene: TRBJ2-3; clone size: many; V gene: TRBV15
CDR3 protein: SAPARPYEQY; CDR3 length: 10; J gene: TRBJ2-7; clone size: few; V gene: TRBV20-1
CDR3 protein: ASSPRQGQETQY; CDR3 length: 12; J gene: TRBJ2-5; clone size: many; V gene: TRBV11-3
CDR3 protein: ASSLVPSGSSSYNEQF; CDR3 length: 16; J gene: TRBJ2-1; clone size: -; V gene: TRBV7-8
CDR3 protein: ASSSRQGGTSTDTQY; CDR3 length: 15; J gene: TRBJ2-3; clone size: many; V gene: TRBV7-3
CDR3 protein: ASSTIRDYPGEQY; CDR3 length: 13; J gene: TRBJ2-7; clone size: many; V gene: TRBV27
CDR3 protein: ASSQGSGDSEQF; CDR3 length: 12; J gene: TRBJ2-1; clone size: many; V gene: TRBV3-1
CDR3 protein: ASSPGGRGGRNTIY; CDR3 length: 14; J gene: TRBJ1-3; clone size: few; V gene: TRBV4-1
CDR3 protein: ASSVGTLNEQF; CDR3 length: 11; J gene: TRBJ2-1; clone size: -; V gene: TRBV9
CDR3 protein: ASSLEVSDRLNYGYT; CDR3 length: 15; J gene: TRBJ1-2; clone size: many; V gene: TRBV7-2
CDR3 protein: SVVGRGQETQY; CDR3 length: 11; J gene: TRBJ2-5; clone size: many; V gene: TRBV29-1